The 14 T cell receptor beta chains presented below share a single source sample, sequenced in a study of cytomegalovirus exposure and HLA in healthy donors (dated by TCRdb to 2016 to 2017). To prepare the library, the immunoSEQ multiplex PCR assay was applied. The multiplex PCR relied on a mix of 60 forward primers for TCR Vbeta segments and 13 reverse primers for TCR Jbeta segments. TCRdb obtained this table from immuneACCESS and retained in-frame rearrangements with V and J assigned. These tables miss some clones; where compared with another copy, unresolved V genes account for less than half of the shortfall, and the remainder is unexplained. This sample lists approximately 110,000 clones; around 76% were detected once. About 13% of the sample is taken by the ten largest. The sample taken for sequencing was PBMCs. The receptors stem from a woman aged 60-70 years in good health and CMV-seropositive.

The chain uses TRBV9 and TRBJ2-1, with 12 bases lining up with TRBD2. Germline loops: CDR1 SGDLS, CDR2 YYNGEE. The V segment lost 4 bases and the J segment 5 bases; nucleotides outside the gene matches: 13. This CDR3 spans 18 amino acids. CDR3: CASSSNPGLAGPNNEQFF. DNA of the CDR3: TGTGCCAGCAGCTCCAATCCGGGACTAGCGGGCCCTAACAATGAGCAGTTCTTC.

The genes are TRBV19 and TRBJ2-2; perhaps TRBD1 as D (5 bases). Per germline, CDR1 LNHDA and CDR2 SQIVND (reference sequence). The CDR3 length is 15 residues. V shed 5 bases and J shed 4 bases, with 14 bases lying between them. The CDR3 DNA is TGTGCCAGTAGTCCCTGGGGCTTTGGCACCGGGGAGCTGTTTTTT. Its translation is CASSPWGFGTGELFF.

The chain has TRBV6-6 and TRBJ2-5; 9 bases line up with TRBD1. After removal of 6 bases from V and 4 bases from J, the junction contained 6 bases not matched to a gene. The CDR3 length is 14 residues. Germline lookup yields CDR1 MNHNY and CDR2 SVGAGI (reference sequence). CDR3 in DNA: TGTGCCAGCAGACGACAGGGGGTCGGAGAGACCCAGTACTTC. It specifies CASRRQGVGETQYF.

With regard to this clone: One end of the junction does not line up with germline, which may come from a read error. The chain recombines TRBV7-9 with TRBJ1-2; 7 bases are a match to TRBD1. Per germline, CDR1 SEHNR and CDR2 FQNEAQ (reference sequence). The CDR3 contains 13 residues. The CDR3 loop is CSSSPRTGYGYTF. The CDR3 DNA is TGTTCCAGCAGCCCCCGGACAGGCTATGGCTACACCTTC.

This chain joins TRBV7-9 and TRBJ1-2; TRBD1 might be the D (5 bases). Germline V CDR1 and CDR2: SEHNR, FQNEAQ (reference sequence). The CDR3 is 13 amino acids. V lost 5 bases and J lost 4, with 11 bases in between. CDR3 loop: CASSMTDRYGYTF. DNA of the CDR3: TGTGCCAGCAGCATGACAGACCGCTATGGCTACACCTTC.

The rearrangement uses TRBV9 and TRBJ2-2; TRBD1 matches 12 bases. There are 16 residues in the CDR3. Germline-derived CDR1 and CDR2 are SGDLS and YYNGEE. The junction had 5 bases not matched to a gene; V was cut back by 2 bases and J by 6 bases. This CDR3 reads CASSVGTGGMSGELFF. The CDR3 bases are TGTGCCAGCAGCGTCGGGACAGGGGGCATGTCCGGGGAGCTGTTTTTT.

This rearrangement joins TRBV5-6 to TRBJ2-7; D unclear. The CDR3 totals 11 residues. Trimming took off 1 base at V and 5 bases at J, with 4 bases between the two ends. Germline assignment: CDR1 SGHDT and CDR2 YYEEEE. CDR3 nucleotide sequence: TGTGCCAGCAGCTTGAGCAACGAGCAGTACTTC. Its translation: CASSLSNEQYF.

This clone is a singleton in its sample. The CDR3 region has the DNA TGTGCCAGCAGCGTAGGAGCCCCAGATACGCAGTATTTT. This encodes CASSVGAPDTQYF. V gene TRBV9 combines with J gene TRBJ2-3, with D uncertain. The germline gives CDR1 SGDLS, CDR2 YYNGEE. The CDR3 spans 13 residues. V lost 0 bases, J lost 4 bases, and 6 bases lay in between. Using reference TRBV9 and TRBJ2-3 for the parts outside the CDR3, the full variable domain is DSGVTQTPKHLITATGQRVTLRCSPRSGDLSVYWYQQSLDQGLQFLIQYYNGEERAKGNILERFSAQQFPDLHSELNLSSLELGDSALYFCASSVGAPDTQYFGPGTRLTVL.

The rearrangement links TRBV9 to TRBJ2-7; TRBD2 matches at 7 bases. After removal of 5 bases from V and 2 bases from J, the junction contained 7 bases not matched to a gene. CDR3 length: 14 residues. Germline-derived CDR1 and CDR2 are SGDLS and YYNGEE. CDR3 amino acids: CASSDESGTYEQYF. The CDR3 DNA sequence: TGTGCCAGCAGTGATGAAAGCGGGACCTACGAGCAGTACTTC. The full variable domain, its missing parts supplied by reference TRBV9 and TRBJ2-7, is DSGVTQTPKHLITATGQRVTLRCSPRSGDLSVYWYQQSLDQGLQFLIQYYNGEERAKGNILERFSAQQFPDLHSELNLSSLELGDSALYFCASSDESGTYEQYFGPGTRLTVT.

The J gene is TRBJ1-3, the V gene TRBV10-2, with 7 bases identical to TRBD1. The CDR3 has 16 amino acids. Germline CDR1 reads WSHSY; CDR2 reads SAAADI. The ends lost 0 bases at V and 0 bases at J; junction bases unmatched: 2. DNA for the CDR3: TGCGCCAGCAGTGAGTCGACAGGGACCTCTGGAAACACCATATATTTT. It is translated as CASSESTGTSGNTIYF.

This chain uses TRBV14 with TRBJ2-5; TRBD2 aligns across 11 bases. CDR3 length equals 16 residues. CDR1 is SGHDN and CDR2 is FVKESK in the germline V gene. V lost 4 bases, J lost 5 bases, and 9 bases stayed unmatched. Here the CDR3 DNA reads TGTGCCAGCAGCCCCCTAGCGGGGGGCCGTTGGGAGACCCAGTACTTC. It translates to CASSPLAGGRWETQYF.

This clone was recorded only once. The V and J genes are TRBV30 and TRBJ1-2; 7 bases are a match to TRBD1. V shed 2 bases and J 5 bases; nucleotides not matched to a gene: 2. This CDR3 has 12 amino acids. Looked up from germline, CDR1 is GTSNPN and CDR2 is SVGIG (reference sequence). CDR3 amino acids: CAWSRGRYGYTF. The CDR3 DNA is TGTGCCTGGAGTAGGGGGCGTTATGGCTACACCTTC.

V is TRBV9 and J is TRBJ1-1, with 7 bases fitting TRBD1. Germline CDR1 and CDR2: SGDLS and YYNGEE. The CDR3 is 15 residues long. V dropped 3 bases and J dropped 1; count of bases not matched to a gene: 6. Here the CDR3 reads CASSAVGTANTEAFF. The CDR3 bases are TGTGCCAGCAGCGCGGTGGGGACAGCGAACACTGAAGCTTTCTTT.

The chain is built from TRBV11-1 and TRBJ2-1; TRBD2 might be the D (6 bases). Germline V gene data show CDR1 as SGHAT and CDR2 as FQDESV (reference sequence). Trimming removed 7 bases from V and 5 bases from J, with 12 bases in between. This CDR3 has 13 amino acids. As DNA, the CDR3 is TGTGCCAGCACCACGGGGGTAGACAATGAGCAGTTCTTC. Amino acid sequence: CASTTGVDNEQFF.